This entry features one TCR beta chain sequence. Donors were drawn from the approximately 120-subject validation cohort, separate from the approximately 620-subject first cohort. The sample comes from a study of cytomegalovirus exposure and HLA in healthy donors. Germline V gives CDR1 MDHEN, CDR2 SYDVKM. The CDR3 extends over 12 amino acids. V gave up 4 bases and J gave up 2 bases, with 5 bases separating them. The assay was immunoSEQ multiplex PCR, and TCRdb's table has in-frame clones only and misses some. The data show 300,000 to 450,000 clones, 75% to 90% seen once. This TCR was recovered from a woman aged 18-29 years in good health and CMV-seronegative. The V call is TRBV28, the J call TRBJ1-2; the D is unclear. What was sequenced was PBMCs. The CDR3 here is CASSSRNYGYTF. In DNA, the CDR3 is TGTGCCAGCAGTTCCAGGAACTATGGCTACACCTTC.